This T cell receptor (beta chain) was sequenced in a study of cytomegalovirus exposure and HLA in healthy donors. Study details: The Caucasian-associated ancestry cluster held 80% to 90% of 350 to 450 genotyped donors.

Germline V lookup: CDR1 SGHTA, CDR2 FQGTGA. Trimming shortened V by 0 bases and J by 3 bases, and 11 bases separated the two germline ends. The CDR3 extends over 16 amino acids. About this clone itself: Its antigen is still unknown.

General study findings and limits: Compared with the approximately 670-donor mean, an Asian-associated ancestry cluster reportedly had fewer N-insertions, according to a later analysis. A previous analysis found most TCR beta V segments productive roughly 90% or roughly 30% of the time.

With 60 Vbeta and 13 Jbeta primers, the PCR was carried out. Produced via immunoSEQ multiplex PCR; TCRdb's table is partial and in-frame only. The sample contains about 100,000 clones, approximately 70% of which appear only once. The sequence was collected from a man aged 35 to 55 in good health and CMV-seropositive. The source material was PBMCs. J is TRBJ2-2 and V is TRBV7-3, with D possibly being TRBD2 (5 bases). The CDR3 coding sequence is TGTGCCAGCAGCTTAACGGGCGGGTTGGACACCGGGGAGCTGTTTTTT. This encodes CASSLTGGLDTGELFF. The full variable domain, completed using reference TRBV7-3 and TRBJ2-2, is GAGVSQTPSNKVTEKGKYVELRCDPISGHTALYWYRQSLGQGPEFLIYFQGTGAADDSGLPNDRFFAVRPEGSVSTLKIQRTERGDSAVYLCASSLTGGLDTGELFFGEGSRLTVL.